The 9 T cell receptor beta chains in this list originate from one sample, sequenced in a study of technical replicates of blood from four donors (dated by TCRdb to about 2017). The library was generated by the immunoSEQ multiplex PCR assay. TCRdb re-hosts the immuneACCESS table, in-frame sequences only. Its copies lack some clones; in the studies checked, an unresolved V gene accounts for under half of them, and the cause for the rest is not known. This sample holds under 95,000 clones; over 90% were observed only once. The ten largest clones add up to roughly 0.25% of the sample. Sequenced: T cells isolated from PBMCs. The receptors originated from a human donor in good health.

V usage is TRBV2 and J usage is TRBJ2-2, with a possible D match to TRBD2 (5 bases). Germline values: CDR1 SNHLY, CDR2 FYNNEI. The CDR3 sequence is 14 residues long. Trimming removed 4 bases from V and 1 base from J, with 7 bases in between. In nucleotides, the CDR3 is TGTGCCAGCAGTGCACGGGGGAACACCGGGGAGCTGTTTTTT. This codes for CASSARGNTGELFF.

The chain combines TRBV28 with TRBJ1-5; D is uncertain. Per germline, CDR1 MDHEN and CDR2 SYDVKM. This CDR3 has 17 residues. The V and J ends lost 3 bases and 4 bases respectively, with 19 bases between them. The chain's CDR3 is CASSFPSGIGQNQPQHF. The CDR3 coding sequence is TGTGCCAGCAGTTTCCCCTCCGGGATCGGGCAAAATCAGCCCCAGCATTTT. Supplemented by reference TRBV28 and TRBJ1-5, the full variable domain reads DVKVTQSSRYLVKRTGEKVFLECVQDMDHENMFWYRQDPGLGLRLIYFSYDVKMKEKGDIPEGYSVSREKKERFSLILESASTNQTSMYLCASSFPSGIGQNQPQHFGDGTRLSIL.

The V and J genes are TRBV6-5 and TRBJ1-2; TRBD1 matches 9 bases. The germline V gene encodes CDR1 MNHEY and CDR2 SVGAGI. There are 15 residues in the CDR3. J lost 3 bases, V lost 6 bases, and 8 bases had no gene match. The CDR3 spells CASSAPGQGDYGYTF. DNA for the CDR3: TGTGCCAGCAGCGCGCCGGGACAGGGTGACTATGGCTACACCTTC.

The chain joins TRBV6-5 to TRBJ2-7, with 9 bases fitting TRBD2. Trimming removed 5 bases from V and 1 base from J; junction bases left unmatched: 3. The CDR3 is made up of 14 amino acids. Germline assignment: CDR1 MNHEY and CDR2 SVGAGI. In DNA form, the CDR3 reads TGTGCCAGCAGTCCGCTAGCGGGATCCTACGAGCAGTACTTC. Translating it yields CASSPLAGSYEQYF.

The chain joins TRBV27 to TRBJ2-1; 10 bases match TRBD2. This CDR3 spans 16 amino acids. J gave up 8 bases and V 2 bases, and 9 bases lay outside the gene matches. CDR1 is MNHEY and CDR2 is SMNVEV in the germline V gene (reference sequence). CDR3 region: CASSLLRASGSHEQFF. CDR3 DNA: TGTGCCAGCAGTTTACTTAGGGCTAGCGGGAGCCATGAGCAGTTCTTC.

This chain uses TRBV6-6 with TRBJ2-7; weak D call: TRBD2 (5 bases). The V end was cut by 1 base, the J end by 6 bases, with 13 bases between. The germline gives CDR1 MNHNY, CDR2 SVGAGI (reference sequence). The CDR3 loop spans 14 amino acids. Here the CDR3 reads CASSYLDSLTEQYF. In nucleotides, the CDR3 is TGTGCCAGCAGTTACTTGGACTCCCTAACCGAGCAGTACTTC.

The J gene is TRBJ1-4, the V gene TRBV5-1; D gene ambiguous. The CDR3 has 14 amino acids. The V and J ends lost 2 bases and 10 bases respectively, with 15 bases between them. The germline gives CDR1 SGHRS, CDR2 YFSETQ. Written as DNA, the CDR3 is TGCGCCAGCAGCTTAGGAGAATCCGCGGGAAAACTGTTTTTT. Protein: CASSLGESAGKLFF.

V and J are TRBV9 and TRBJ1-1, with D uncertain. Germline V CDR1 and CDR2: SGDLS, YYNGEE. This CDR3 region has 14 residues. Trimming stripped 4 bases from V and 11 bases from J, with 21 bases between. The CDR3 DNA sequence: TGTGCCAGCAGCTTTAATAACCAAATATCCAGGGCTTTCTTT. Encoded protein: CASSFNNQISRAFF.

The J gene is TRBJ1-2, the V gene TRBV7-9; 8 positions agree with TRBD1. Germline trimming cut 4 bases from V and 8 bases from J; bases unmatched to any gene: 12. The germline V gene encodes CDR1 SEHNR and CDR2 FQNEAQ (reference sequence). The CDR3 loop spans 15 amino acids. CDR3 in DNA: TGTGCCAGCAGCTCGGACAGGGCAAATGGAGGAGGCTACACCTTC. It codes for CASSSDRANGGGYTF.